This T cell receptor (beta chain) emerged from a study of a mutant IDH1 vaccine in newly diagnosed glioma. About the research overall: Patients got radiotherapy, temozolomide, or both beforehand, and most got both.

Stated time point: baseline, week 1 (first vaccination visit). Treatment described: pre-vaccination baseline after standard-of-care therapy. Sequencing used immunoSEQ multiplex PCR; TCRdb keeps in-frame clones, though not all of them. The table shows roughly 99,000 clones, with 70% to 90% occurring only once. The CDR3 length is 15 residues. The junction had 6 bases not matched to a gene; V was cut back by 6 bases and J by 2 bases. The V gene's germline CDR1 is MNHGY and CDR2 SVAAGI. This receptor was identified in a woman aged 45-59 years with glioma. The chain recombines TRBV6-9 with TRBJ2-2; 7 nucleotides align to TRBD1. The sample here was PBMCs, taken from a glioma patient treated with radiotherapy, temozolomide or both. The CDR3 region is CASRTGTENTGELFF. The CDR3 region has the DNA TGTGCCAGCAGGACCGGGACAGAAAACACCGGGGAGCTGTTTTTT.